This is a list of T cell receptor beta chains from one sample in a study of control samples from healthy donors and cancer patients. This table comes from immunoSEQ multiplex PCR, and its TCRdb copy is limited to in-frame clones, with some not included. The sample has around 100,000 clones; 80% to 95% are singletons. Sequenced material: blood. The receptors come from a human donor in good health. The donor label of this sample is uncertain. CDR3s include the opening cysteine and the closing phenylalanine or tryptophan. A D gene is named only where the DNA matches it firmly. Clone size is stated in some rows and not others, as once, few, many or a class when expanded.

abundance	d_gene	j_gene	v_gene	CDR3nt	CDR3aa
.	.	TRBJ1-2	TRBV2	TGTGCCAGCGCGGACAGTGGGGATGAGGATGGCTACACCTTC	CASADSGDEDGYTF
.	TRBD1	TRBJ1-1	TRBV19	TGTGCCAGTAGTCACCGACAGGGCCATAGCAGGACTGAAGCTTTCTTT	CASSHRQGHSRTEAFF
.	.	TRBJ1-5	TRBV6-4	TGTGCCAGCAGTCAGGAGAGCAATCAGCCCCAGCATTTT	CASSQESNQPQHF
.	.	TRBJ2-3	TRBV29-1	TGCAGCGTCCGGACCCTAGTGGGAACAGATACGCAGTATTTT	CSVRTLVGTDTQYF
.	.	TRBJ1-5	TRBV7-2	TGTGCCAGCAGCTCATTAGCCCGGGGCGATCAGCCCCAGCATTTT	CASSSLARGDQPQHF
once	.	TRBJ2-6	TRBV4-2	TGTGCCAGCAGCCAAGATAAGGGCTCTGGGGCCAACGTCCTGACTTTC	CASSQDKGSGANVLTF
once	TRBD1	TRBJ1-1	TRBV7-8	TGTGCCAGCAGCTCGGCCCGGGACAGGGCCTCTGAAGCTTTCTTT	CASSSARDRASEAFF
.	.	TRBJ2-2	TRBV5-1	TGCGCCAGCAGCTTTGGGGCTACCGGGGAGCTGTTTTTT	CASSFGATGELFF
.	.	TRBJ1-6	TRBV7-9	TGTGCCAGCAATACAGCGTATAATTCACCCCTCCACTTT	CASNTAYNSPLHF
.	TRBD2	TRBJ2-5	TRBV5-5	TGTGCCAGCAGCTCTAGCGGGGGGGCCGTGGAGACCCAGTACTTC	CASSSSGGAVETQYF
once	.	TRBJ2-2	TRBV10-3	TGTGCCATCGGGGATTCGGGTAACACCGGGGAGCTGTTTTTT	CAIGDSGNTGELFF
.	TRBD2	TRBJ2-7	TRBV5-1	TGCGCCAGCAGCTCATCGGGTAGCGGGGTCATCTACGAGCAGTACTTC	CASSSSGSGVIYEQYF
.	.	TRBJ2-1	TRBV7-9	TGTGCCAGCAGCTTGGACCGTTCCAGCTCCTACAATGAGCAGTTCTTC	CASSLDRSSSYNEQFF
.	TRBD2	TRBJ2-1	TRBV9	TGTGCCAGCAGCGCCGAACTGCGGGGGGACGACAATGAGCAGTTCTTC	CASSAELRGDDNEQFF
.	.	TRBJ1-2	TRBV5-6	TGTGCCAGCAGCTTGGCTGGGGAAAATGGCTACACCTTC	CASSLAGENGYTF
.	.	TRBJ1-2	TRBV4-1	TGCGCCAGCAGCCAAGAAACACAGGGCTATGGCTACACCTTC	CASSQETQGYGYTF
.	.	TRBJ1-4	TRBV15	TGTGCCACCAGCAGAGATCTGCAGGGAGGACTGTTTTTT	CATSRDLQGGLFF
.	TRBD1	TRBJ1-6	TRBV7-2	TGTGCCAGCAGCCTAAGACAGGGGGCTTATTCACCCCTCCACTTT	CASSLRQGAYSPLHF
.	.	TRBJ2-7	TRBV7-5	TGTGCCAGAAGCCCCCATAATTCAGGGATACACTACGAGCAGTACTTC	CARSPHNSGIHYEQYF
.	.	TRBJ2-7	TRBV6-5	TGTGCCAGCAGCTCCATGGTGGGTGGCTCTATCGAGCAGTACTTC	CASSSMVGGSIEQYF
.	.	TRBJ1-1	TRBV27	TGTGCCAGCAGTTTTCGAGGGGCAGGGGTGAACACTGAAGCTTTCTTT	CASSFRGAGVNTEAFF
.	.	TRBJ2-7	TRBV27	TGTGCCAGCAGTTGGGCTCAAACAGGGATGAACTACGAGCAGTACTTC	CASSWAQTGMNYEQYF
.	.	TRBJ1-2	TRBV28	TGTGCCAGCAGTTCATCAGGGTATGGCTACACCTTC	CASSSSGYGYTF
.	.	TRBJ1-5	TRBV7-8	TGTGCCAGCAGCTTAGACATGGGTGGGCAGCCCCAGCATTTT	CASSLDMGGQPQHF
.	.	TRBJ1-5	TRBV12-5	TGTGCTAGTGGCCCGGAGTGGCCCCAGCATTTT	CASGPEWPQHF
.	.	TRBJ1-3	TRBV9	TGTGCCAGCAGCCCCGGTGGAAACACCATATATTTT	CASSPGGNTIYF
.	TRBD1	TRBJ1-5	TRBV12-3/TRBV12-4	TGTGCCAGCAGCAACACCCACAGGGGGCCCCAGCATTTT	CASSNTHRGPQHF
.	.	TRBJ1-2	TRBV6-1	TGTGCCAGCAGTGAAGTGGGAGCCTATGGCTACACCTTC	CASSEVGAYGYTF
once	.	TRBJ2-3	TRBV24-1	TGTGCCACCAGTGGGGGGGGCAGGGCGACGGTCAAAGCGCAGTATTTT	CATSGGGRATVKAQYF
.	TRBD1	TRBJ2-7	TRBV5-6	TGTGCCAGCAGCCCCCCCCCGGACAGGGTTGGTGAGTACTTC	CASSPPPDRVGEYF
.	.	TRBJ1-2	TRBV6-2/TRBV6-3	TGTGCCAGCAGTTACGGCGGCCAGGCCGAGGGCTACACCTTC	CASSYGGQAEGYTF
.	.	TRBJ1-1	TRBV2	TGTGCCAGCATGCGAACAGGAAGGAACACTGAAGCTTTCTTT	CASMRTGRNTEAFF
.	.	TRBJ1-1	TRBV18	TGTGCCAGCTCACCGAGCCAGGTGATCATGAACACTGAAGCTTTCTTT	CASSPSQVIMNTEAFF
.	.	TRBJ2-3	TRBV29-1	TGCAGCGTTGTTTTTATGGGCCGAACTAGCACAGATACGCAGTATTTT	CSVVFMGRTSTDTQYF
.	TRBD1	TRBJ1-4	TRBV6-1	TGTGCCAGTACAGGGGCTGAAAAACTGTTTTTT	CASTGAEKLFF
.	.	TRBJ1-1	TRBV3-1/TRBV3-2	TGTGCCAGCAGCCAAGATAGTAGCACTGAAGCTTTCTTT	CASSQDSSTEAFF
.	.	TRBJ1-2	TRBV3-1/TRBV3-2	TGTGCCAGCAGCCCGTCGTTTGCGTCGGCGGGTGGCTACACCTTC	CASSPSFASAGGYTF
.	TRBD1	TRBJ1-2	TRBV30	TGTGCCGGGGACAGTGACTATGGCTACACCTTC	CAGDSDYGYTF
.	.	TRBJ2-1	TRBV5-4	TGTGCCAGCAGCATTGGGACTTTATATGAGCAGTTCTTC	CASSIGTLYEQFF
.	TRBD1	TRBJ2-1	TRBV10-3	TGTGCCATCAGTCCACTCTGGGACAGGAGGTCCTACAATGAGCAGTTCTTC	CAISPLWDRRSYNEQFF
.	TRBD1	TRBJ1-2	TRBV3-1/TRBV3-2	TGTGCCAGCAGGTACACCGACAGGGGAGATGGCTACACCTTC	CASRYTDRGDGYTF
.	.	TRBJ1-3	TRBV7-9	TGTGCCAGTGCGGTTCAATACACCATATATTTT	CASAVQYTIYF
few	.	TRBJ1-6	TRBV10-3	TGTGCCATCAGTCCCGGGCCCGGAGGAAATTCACCCCTCCACTTT	CAISPGPGGNSPLHF
.	.	TRBJ2-2	TRBV11-3	TGTGCCAGCAGCTCGTCACCTTCTTCTTGGGAGCTGTTTTTT	CASSSSPSSWELFF
.	TRBD1	TRBJ1-6	TRBV5-6	TGTGCCAGCAGCATAGGGACAGGGTATAATTCACCCCTCCACTTT	CASSIGTGYNSPLHF
.	.	TRBJ2-3	TRBV3-1/TRBV3-2	TGTGCCAGCAGCCAAGCGGGGAGCACAGATACGCAGTATTTT	CASSQAGSTDTQYF
.	TRBD1	TRBJ1-4	TRBV19	TGTGCCAGTAGCCTTAGGGGGGGACAGAACGAAAAACTGTTTTTT	CASSLRGGQNEKLFF
.	.	TRBJ1-3	TRBV15	TGTGCCACCAGCTCTGGCAACACCCGCTCTGGAAACACCATATATTTT	CATSSGNTRSGNTIYF
.	TRBD2	TRBJ2-2	TRBV7-8	TGTGCCACCACCTTCGAAAGCGGGGTGAACACCGGGGAGCTGTTTTTT	CATTFESGVNTGELFF
few	.	TRBJ1-2	TRBV7-2	TGTGCCAGCAGCTTAGACATTAACTATGGCTACACCTTC	CASSLDINYGYTF
.	.	TRBJ2-1	TRBV5-6	TGTGCCAGCAGCCACGGGACCAATGAGCAGTTCTTC	CASSHGTNEQFF
once	.	TRBJ1-2	TRBV18	TGTGCCAGCTCATTAAAAGACCGTTCTCTTGGCTACACCTTC	CASSLKDRSLGYTF
.	.	TRBJ1-5	TRBV6-2/TRBV6-3	TGTGCCAGCAGTTACTCCAGCCAGGTGGTCCAGCCCCAGCATTTT	CASSYSSQVVQPQHF